A single TCR beta chain is shown here with its context. The target antigen is unknown. This sample is drawn from a study of vaccination effects on CD4 cells after COVID-19. The study, taken as a whole, reports: Healthy vaccinees showed cross-reactivity with common cold coronaviruses in only 1 of 255 vaccine-induced clones.

Sequencing used immunoSEQ multiplex PCR; TCRdb keeps in-frame clones, though not all of them. The data hold about 65,000 clones, with approximately 79% observed a single time. V lost 0 bases and J lost 2; bases outside the gene matches: 19. Germline V gene data show CDR1 as PRHDT and CDR2 as FYEKMQ (reference sequence). The CDR3 loop spans 21 amino acids. ViraFEST expansion of antigen-specific CD4+ T cells with viral peptide pools preceded sequencing. Subsequent to roughly 9 days of culture, CD4+ T cells were isolated. Nobody among the vaccine recipients had prior SARS-CoV-2 infection (nucleocapsid antibodies were negative). Peptides at about 10 ug/ml and IL-2 at approximately 9.7 IU/ml were added to roughly 2 million PBMC per well.

The chain links TRBV13 to TRBJ2-7, with 10 bases lining up with TRBD2. The input for sequencing was CD4+ T cells from PBMCs cultured with HCoV-NL63 spike peptides, taken before COVID-19 vaccination. This sequence was found in a human donor who received a COVID-19 vaccine. CDR3 sequence reads: CASSLGSWMVAGGRIPYEQYV. CDR3 in DNA: TGTGCCAGCAGCTTAGGTTCCTGGATGGTAGCGGGGGGCCGAATCCCCTACGAGCAGTACGTC.